This T cell receptor (beta chain) comes out of a study of cytomegalovirus exposure and HLA in healthy donors. CDR1 SGHTA and CDR2 FQGNSA come from the germline V gene. V lost 1 base to trimming and J lost 8 bases, with 8 bases between them. The CDR3 has 13 amino acids. PCR amplification relied on 60 Vbeta primers (plus 13 Jbeta primers). Clones were read by immunoSEQ multiplex PCR, and TCRdb kept only the in-frame ones, dropping some. Recorded for this sample: approximately 210,000 clones. Study results and limitations: Apparent HLA restriction characterized most CMV-associated TCR beta chains in a later analysis. An assumption of roughly uniform sequencing depth across donors underlay the presence/absence analyses. It was about 180 TCR beta chains that were listed as cytomegalovirus-associated.

On this clone itself: Its antigen is undetermined.

Nominally healthy donors provided the samples, though records likely missed some immune exposures. The chain recombines TRBV7-2 with TRBJ1-4; maybe TRBD1 (6 bases). This clonotype was sampled from a woman between 25 and 40 years old in good health and CMV-seropositive. The sample taken for sequencing was PBMCs. The CDR3 is CASSLGGREKLFF. CDR3 nucleotide sequence: TGTGCCAGCAGCTTAGGGGGGCGGGAAAAACTGTTTTTT.